The source of this T cell receptor beta chain is a study of tumor-infiltrating lymphocytes in primary liver carcinoma. Taking about 17-32 mg of unsorted bulk tissue, the authors co-extracted RNA and DNA. Deletions cut 2 bases from V and 2 bases from J, with 19 bases between. The germline CDR1 and CDR2 sequences are MDHEN and SYDVKM. CDR3 length: 17 residues. Starting from approximately 500 ng of total RNA, TCR beta cDNA was produced with a primer in the constant region. Three nested multiplex PCR rounds, a slightly modified ARM-PCR, produced the libraries for TCR beta. TRBV1-TRBV30 forward primers paired with a C-beta reverse primer were used in the first two PCR rounds, which ran roughly 9 cycles each. TCRdb recomputed calls from the multiplex PCR reads with MiXCR, one row per CDR3 protein. This sample has roughly 45,000 distinct CDR3 sequences, with about two thirds found just once.

The chain links TRBV28 to TRBJ2-7; TRBD2 might be the D (7 bases). Specimen: liver tumor tissue from sampling region 5. This sample's subset: tumor region T5, tumor centre. The TCR sequence derives from a man in his forties or fifties with primary liver carcinoma and hepatitis B virus infection. Here the CDR3 reads CASSLEGGDTFTYEQYF. The CDR3 DNA sequence: TGTGCCAGCAGTTTAGAGGGGGGGGACACTTTCACCTACGAGCAGTACTTC.